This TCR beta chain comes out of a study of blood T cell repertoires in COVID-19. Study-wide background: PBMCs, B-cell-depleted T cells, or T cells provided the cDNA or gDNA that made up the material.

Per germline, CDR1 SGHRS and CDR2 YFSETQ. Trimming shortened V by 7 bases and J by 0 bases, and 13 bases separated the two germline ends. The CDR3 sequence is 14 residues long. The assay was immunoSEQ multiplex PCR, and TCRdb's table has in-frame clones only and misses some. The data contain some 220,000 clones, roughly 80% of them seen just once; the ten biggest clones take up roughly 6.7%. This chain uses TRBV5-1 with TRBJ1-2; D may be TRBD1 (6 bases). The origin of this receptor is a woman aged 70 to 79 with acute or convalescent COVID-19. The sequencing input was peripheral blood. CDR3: CASRTGTTNYGYTF. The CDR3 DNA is TGCGCCAGCCGCACAGGGACCACTAACTATGGCTACACCTTC.